This entry features one T cell receptor beta chain sequence. The antigen this receptor binds is unknown. The input lacks base qualities; no much larger clone sits a single base away. TCRbeta CDR3 regions were amplified from genomic DNA by means of the immunoSEQ Assay, a bias-controlled multiplex PCR. As for the authors' bioinformatics: Within the assay, amplification of reference gene primers was used to estimate how many nucleated cells each sample contained. To quantify the absolute abundance of each unique TCRbeta CDR3 rearrangement, sequence reads were collapsed and filtered. For each sample, productive Simpson clonality was calculated as the square root of Simpson's diversity index over productive rearrangements. This is the immuneACCESS table as TCRdb keeps it, with only in-frame sequences that have V and J called. A part of the clones is gone; compared with another copy, unresolved V genes explain less than half, and the rest is unexplained. The DNA was the basis for D and trimming; V, J and clone size are from that table. The sample table lists a few hundred thousand clones, about 87% of them with a count of one. 10% of the sample rests with the top ten.

The record originates from a study of blood T cell repertoires in COVID-19 (TCRdb year 2020). Background on the whole study: The collaborator samples originated in the United States, Italy and Spain and spanned the acute and convalescent phases of COVID-19. The material from the prospective study consisted of cDNA or gDNA derived from T cells, B-cell-depleted T cells, or PBMCs. The dataset comprised deeply sampled blood TCRbeta repertoires from subjects exposed to, actively infected with, or recovered from COVID-19. The repertoires were made available in a free public database intended to serve as a resource for research on the immune response to SARS-CoV-2. The samples were drawn from the first 160 participants of the ongoing ImmuneRACE study and from 1,254 subjects provided by 6 global collaborators. A de-identified subject ID, COVID-19 status, age in years and sex were almost always included in the sample metadata. Where HLA class I and class II types were available, the types were taken from metadata supplied by the sample provider, not from assay-based typing.

Measured from the cysteine to the phenylalanine, the CDR3 is 17 residues long. The DNA shown is the 51-base CDR3, in frame from base 1. As encoded in the germline V gene (reference sequence), CDR1 is SEHNR while CDR2 is FQNEAQ. Cut back by 2 bases and 0 bases, the V and J ends lie 14 bases apart. Study-wide findings and limitations: How much clinical and demographic metadata was included differed by source and by participant, and the metadata was provided uncurated.

Participants in the prospective study were enrolled through a virtual design, were aged about 18 to 100 years, and lived in roughly 24 United States geographic areas. Cohort assignment in the prospective study relied on participant-reported clinical history from a screening survey and a study questionnaire. Recovered participants in ImmuneRACE Cohort 3 were defined by two consecutive negative NP/OP PCR tests, clearance by a healthcare professional, or resolution of symptoms. In the prospective study, whole blood, serum and a nasopharyngeal or oropharyngeal swab were collected from each participant by mobile phlebotomists. Prospective study participants could optionally give additional blood draws and questionnaires over an approximately two-month period. Prospective study blood samples were shipped either frozen or at room temperature before DNA extraction.

The TCR was taken from a woman in her 50s who had recovered from COVID-19. The rearrangement joined TRBV7-9 to TRBJ2-4, and the D gene may be TRBD1, 5 bases matching. The sample was PBMCs or T cells enriched from blood (not recorded which). The DNA sequence is TGTGCCAGCAGCTTAAACACAGGACCTTTAGCCAAAAACATTCAGTACTTC. Translation gives CASSLNTGPLAKNIQYF.